The following is a T cell receptor beta chain sequence with its context. Its antigen is still unknown. TCRdb itself ran the 5' RACE reads through MiXCR, one entry per CDR3 protein. The sample has about 540,000 distinct CDR3 sequences; roughly 12% are singletons. This sample was taken from a study of CD8 T cells in ankylosing spondylitis. Findings and limits, study-wide: Among TCR beta sequences, a motif of several highly homologous variants appeared characteristic of ankylosing spondylitis blood.

This CDR3 comprises 14 residues. Trimming removed 7 bases at V and 1 base at J, with 10 bases between. Germline assignment: CDR1 MGHDK and CDR2 SYGVNS. Sequencing input: blood, either unsorted or a sorted T cell fraction (not recorded which). The receptor was derived from a male donor with ankylosing spondylitis. This chain links TRBV25-1 with TRBJ2-2, with D perhaps TRBD1 or TRBD2 (5 bases each). The CDR3 region is CASMVGGNTGELFF. CDR3 nucleotide sequence: TGTGCCAGCATGGTTGGGGGGAACACCGGGGAGCTGTTTTTT.